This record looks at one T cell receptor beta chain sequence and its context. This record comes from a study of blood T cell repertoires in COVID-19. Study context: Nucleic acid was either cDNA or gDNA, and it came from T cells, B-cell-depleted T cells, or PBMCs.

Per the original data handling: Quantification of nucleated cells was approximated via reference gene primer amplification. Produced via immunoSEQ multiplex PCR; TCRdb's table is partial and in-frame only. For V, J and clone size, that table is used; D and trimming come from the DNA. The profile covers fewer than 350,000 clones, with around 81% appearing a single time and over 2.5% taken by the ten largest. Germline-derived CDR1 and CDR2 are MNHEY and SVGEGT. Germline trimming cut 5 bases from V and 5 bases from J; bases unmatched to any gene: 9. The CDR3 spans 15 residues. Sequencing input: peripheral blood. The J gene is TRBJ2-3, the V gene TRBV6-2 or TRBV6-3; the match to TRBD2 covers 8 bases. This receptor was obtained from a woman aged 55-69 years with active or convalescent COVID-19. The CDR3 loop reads CASSPSGLVIDTQYF. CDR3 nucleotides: TGTGCCAGCAGTCCCTCGGGACTAGTGATAGATACGCAGTATTTT.